Given below is one T cell receptor (beta chain) in context. This clonotype was counted only a few times. Its antigen is currently not known. It has no much larger one-base neighbor in the sample; base qualities were not kept. Reading the germline V gene gives CDR1 SQVTM and CDR2 ANQGSEA. From the cysteine through the phenylalanine, the CDR3 covers 15 amino acids. The CDR3 DNA has 45 bases and is translated from base 1. V was cut back by 4 bases and J by 5 bases, leaving a gap of 21 bases between them. These data come from a study of T cell repertoires in cytomegalovirus infection (dated by TCRdb to about 2019). Regarding the complete study: Peptide stimulations targeted recently identified HLA-C-restricted CMV epitopes, whose presentation resists viral immunomodulation, together with well-studied HLA-B-restricted epitopes. Donor HLA type was relevant to the analysis, as public TCR beta signatures indicated carriage of CMV infection together with the matching HLA type.

Per the publication, the treatment or condition label means: in vitro stimulation with specific CMV peptide epitopes to enrich CMV-specific T cells. Instrument used: Illumina HiSeq 1500. TCRdb handled the public reads itself, with Q25 trimming in fastp and clone calling in MiXCR, and kept productive beta chains. Under each unique CDR3 protein, matching rows form one entry showing the most common genes and DNA. The sample includes about 350,000 distinct CDR3 sequences, with about 35% observed a single time. The ten largest clonotypes hold roughly 14% of the sample. General findings and caveats noted by the study authors: Cumulative frequency of public TCR beta family members discriminated carriers of CMV infection plus the relevant HLA type in this cohort and an independent roughly 330-donor cohort. In the ex vivo response, HLA-C-restricted CMV-specific TCR beta clonotypes were dominant, and in two of eight donors the single most frequent clonotype came from this HLA-C-restricted group.

The sequencing used cultured PBMCs, collected from culture after CMV antigen stimulation. This receptor chain uses TRBV29-1 and TRBJ2-7; the D gene is possibly TRBD1, with 5 bases matching. The receptor's source is a human donor in good health (CMV status not recorded). Some clones in this sample may be carry-over from other donors' samples. The CDR3 amino acid sequence is: CSVAQALGNRDEQYF. The DNA is TGCAGCGTTGCACAGGCCCTGGGGAATAGAGACGAGCAGTACTTC.